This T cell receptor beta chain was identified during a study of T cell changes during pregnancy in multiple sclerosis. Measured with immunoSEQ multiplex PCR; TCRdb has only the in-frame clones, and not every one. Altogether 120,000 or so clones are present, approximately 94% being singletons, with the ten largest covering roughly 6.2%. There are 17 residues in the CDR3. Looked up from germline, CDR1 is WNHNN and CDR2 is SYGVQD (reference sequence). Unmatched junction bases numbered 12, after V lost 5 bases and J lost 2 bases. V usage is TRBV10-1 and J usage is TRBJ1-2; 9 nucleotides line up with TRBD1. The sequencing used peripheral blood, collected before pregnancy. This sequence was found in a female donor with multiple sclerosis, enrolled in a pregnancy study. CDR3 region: CASSKGQGFYGNYGYTF. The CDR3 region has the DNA TGCGCCAGCAGTAAGGGACAGGGCTTTTACGGGAACTATGGCTACACCTTC.